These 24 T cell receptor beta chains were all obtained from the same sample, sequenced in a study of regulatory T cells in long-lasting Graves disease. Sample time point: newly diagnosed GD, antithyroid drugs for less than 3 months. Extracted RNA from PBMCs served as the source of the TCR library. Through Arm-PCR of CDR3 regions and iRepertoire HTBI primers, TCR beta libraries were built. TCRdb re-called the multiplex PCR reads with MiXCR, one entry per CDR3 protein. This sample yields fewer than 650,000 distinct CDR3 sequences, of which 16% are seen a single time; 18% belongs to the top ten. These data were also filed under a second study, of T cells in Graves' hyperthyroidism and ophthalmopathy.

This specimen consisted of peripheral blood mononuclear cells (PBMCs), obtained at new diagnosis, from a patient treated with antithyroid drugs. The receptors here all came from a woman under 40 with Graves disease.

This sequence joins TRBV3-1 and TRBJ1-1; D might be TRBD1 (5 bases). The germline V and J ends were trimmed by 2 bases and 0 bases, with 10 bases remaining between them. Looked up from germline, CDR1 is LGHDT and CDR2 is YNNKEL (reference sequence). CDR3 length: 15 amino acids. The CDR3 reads CASSQTGTMNTEAFF. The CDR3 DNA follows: TGTGCCAGCAGCCAAACCGGGACCATGAACACTGAAGCTTTCTTT.

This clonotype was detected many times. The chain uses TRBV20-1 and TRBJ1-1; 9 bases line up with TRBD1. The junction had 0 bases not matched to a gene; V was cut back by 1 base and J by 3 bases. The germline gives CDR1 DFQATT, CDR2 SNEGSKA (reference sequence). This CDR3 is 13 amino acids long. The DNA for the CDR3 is TGCAGTGCTAGAGGGACAGGGGACACTGAAGCTTTCTTT. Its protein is CSARGTGDTEAFF.

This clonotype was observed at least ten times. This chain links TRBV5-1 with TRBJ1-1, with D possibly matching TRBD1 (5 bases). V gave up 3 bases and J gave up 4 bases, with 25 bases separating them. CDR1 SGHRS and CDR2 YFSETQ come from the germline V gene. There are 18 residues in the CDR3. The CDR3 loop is CASSSGRAGLAGITEAFF. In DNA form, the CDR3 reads TGCGCCAGCAGCTCCGGCAGGGCAGGTCTTGCTGGGATCACTGAAGCTTTCTTT. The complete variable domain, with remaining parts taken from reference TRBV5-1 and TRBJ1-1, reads KAGVTQTPRYLIKTRGQQVTLSCSPISGHRSVSWYQQTPGQGLQFLFEYFSETQRNKGNFPGRFSGRQFSNSRSEMNVSTLELGDSALYLCASSSGRAGLAGITEAFFGQGTRLTVV.

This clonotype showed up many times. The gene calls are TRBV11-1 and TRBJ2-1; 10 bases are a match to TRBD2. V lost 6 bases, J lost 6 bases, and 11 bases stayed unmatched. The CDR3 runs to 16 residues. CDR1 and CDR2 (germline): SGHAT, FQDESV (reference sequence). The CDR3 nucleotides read TGTGCCAGCAGAGGGGGAGCGGGAGGGCCAAGCAATGAGCAGTTCTTC. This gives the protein CASRGGAGGPSNEQFF. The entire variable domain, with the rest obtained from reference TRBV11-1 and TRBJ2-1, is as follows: EAEVAQSPRYKITEKSQAVAFWCDPISGHATLYWYRQILGQGPELLVQFQDESVVDDSQLPKDRFSAERLKGVDSTLKIQPAELGDSAMYLCASRGGAGGPSNEQFFGPGTRLTVL.

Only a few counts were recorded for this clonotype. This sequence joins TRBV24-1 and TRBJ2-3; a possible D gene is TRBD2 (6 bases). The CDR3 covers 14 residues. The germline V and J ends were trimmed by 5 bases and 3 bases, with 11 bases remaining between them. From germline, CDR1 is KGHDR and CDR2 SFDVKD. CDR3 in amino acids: CATSVALATDTQYF. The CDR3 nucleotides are TGTGCCACCAGTGTGGCTCTAGCGACAGATACGCAGTATTTT.

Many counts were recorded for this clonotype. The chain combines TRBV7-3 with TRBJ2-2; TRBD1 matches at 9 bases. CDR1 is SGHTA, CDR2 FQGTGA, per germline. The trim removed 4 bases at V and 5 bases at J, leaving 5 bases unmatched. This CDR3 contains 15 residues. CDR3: CASSWTGQGTGELFF. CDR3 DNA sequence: TGTGCCAGCAGCTGGACGGGACAGGGAACCGGGGAGCTGTTTTTT.

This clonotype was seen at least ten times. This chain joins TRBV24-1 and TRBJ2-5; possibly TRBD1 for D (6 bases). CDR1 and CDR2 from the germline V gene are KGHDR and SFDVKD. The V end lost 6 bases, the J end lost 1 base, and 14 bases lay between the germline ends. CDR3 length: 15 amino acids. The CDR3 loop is CATSSTGRGQETQYF. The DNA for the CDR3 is TGTGCCACCAGTTCGACAGGAAGGGGCCAAGAGACCCAGTACTTC.

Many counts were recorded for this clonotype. CDR3 DNA sequence: TGTGCCAGCAGTTTAGGTGGAACTTTGTACAATGAGCAGTTCTTC. It yields the protein CASSLGGTLYNEQFF. This chain joins TRBV27 and TRBJ2-1; D gene unclear. This CDR3 contains 15 residues. Germline-derived CDR1 and CDR2 are MNHEY and SMNVEV (reference sequence). Trimming left V 2 bases short and J 4 bases short, with 12 bases between.

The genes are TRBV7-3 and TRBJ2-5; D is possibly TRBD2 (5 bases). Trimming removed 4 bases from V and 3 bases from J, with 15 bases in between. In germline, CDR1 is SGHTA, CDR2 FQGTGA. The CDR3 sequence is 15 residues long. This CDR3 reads CASSSSRTGKETQYF. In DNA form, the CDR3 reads TGTGCCAGCAGCTCCTCTAGGACTGGGAAAGAGACCCAGTACTTC.

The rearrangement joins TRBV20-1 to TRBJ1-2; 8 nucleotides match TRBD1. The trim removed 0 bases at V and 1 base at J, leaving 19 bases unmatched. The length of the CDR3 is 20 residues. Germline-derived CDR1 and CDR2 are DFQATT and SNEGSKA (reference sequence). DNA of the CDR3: TGCAGTGCTAGAGATTTGAGGGGCAGGGGGCTCTTAGCTTTTAACTATGGCTACACCTTC. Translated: CSARDLRGRGLLAFNYGYTF.

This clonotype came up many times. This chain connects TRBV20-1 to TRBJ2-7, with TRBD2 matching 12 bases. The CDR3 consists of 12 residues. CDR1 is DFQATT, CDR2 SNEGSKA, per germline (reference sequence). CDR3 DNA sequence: TGCTCACGACTAGCGGGAGAATACGAGCAGTACTTC. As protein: CSRLAGEYEQYF.

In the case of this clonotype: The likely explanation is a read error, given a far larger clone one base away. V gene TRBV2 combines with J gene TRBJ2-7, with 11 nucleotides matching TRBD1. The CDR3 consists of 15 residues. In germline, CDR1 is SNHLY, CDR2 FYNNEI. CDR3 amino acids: CASSFRGTGGYGQYF. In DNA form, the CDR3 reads TGTGCCAGCAGCTTCAGGGGGACAGGGGGATACGGGCAGTACTTC.

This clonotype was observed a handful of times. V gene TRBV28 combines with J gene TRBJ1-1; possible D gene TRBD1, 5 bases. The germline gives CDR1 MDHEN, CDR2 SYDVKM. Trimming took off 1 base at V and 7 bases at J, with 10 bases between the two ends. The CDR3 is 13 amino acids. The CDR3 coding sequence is TGTGCCAGCAGTTTATTCGGGGGGTTTGAAGCTTTCTTT. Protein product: CASSLFGGFEAFF.

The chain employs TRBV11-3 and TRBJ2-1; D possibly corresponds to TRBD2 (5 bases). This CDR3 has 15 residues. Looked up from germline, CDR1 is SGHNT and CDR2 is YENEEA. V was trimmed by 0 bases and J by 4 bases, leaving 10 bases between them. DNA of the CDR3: TGTGCCAGCAGCTTAGATATAGCGAGATACAATGAGCAGTTCTTC. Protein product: CASSLDIARYNEQFF.

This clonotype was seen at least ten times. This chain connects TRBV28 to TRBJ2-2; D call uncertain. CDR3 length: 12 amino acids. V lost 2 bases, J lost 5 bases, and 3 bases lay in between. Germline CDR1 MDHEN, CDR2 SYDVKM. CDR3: CASSLETGELFF. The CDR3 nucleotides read TGTGCCAGCAGTTTAGAGACCGGGGAGCTGTTTTTT. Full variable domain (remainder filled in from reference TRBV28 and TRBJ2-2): DVKVTQSSRYLVKRTGEKVFLECVQDMDHENMFWYRQDPGLGLRLIYFSYDVKMKEKGDIPEGYSVSREKKERFSLILESASTNQTSMYLCASSLETGELFFGEGSRLTVL.

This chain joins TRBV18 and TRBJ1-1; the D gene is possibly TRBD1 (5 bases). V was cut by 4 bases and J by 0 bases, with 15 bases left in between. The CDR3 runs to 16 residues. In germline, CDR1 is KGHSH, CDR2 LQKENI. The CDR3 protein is CASSRFVGGLNTEAFF. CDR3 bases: TGTGCCAGCTCACGATTTGTCGGGGGTCTGAACACTGAAGCTTTCTTT.

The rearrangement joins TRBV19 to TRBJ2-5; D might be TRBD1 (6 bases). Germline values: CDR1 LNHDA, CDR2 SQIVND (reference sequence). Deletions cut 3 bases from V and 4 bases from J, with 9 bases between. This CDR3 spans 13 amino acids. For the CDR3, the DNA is TGTGCCAGTAGTATGTCCAGGGGAGAGACCCAGTACTTC. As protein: CASSMSRGETQYF. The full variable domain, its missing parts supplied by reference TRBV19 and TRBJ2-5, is DGGITQSPKYLFRKEGQNVTLSCEQNLNHDAMYWYRQDPGQGLRLIYYSQIVNDFQKGDIAEGYSVSREKKESFPLTVTSAQKNPTAFYLCASSMSRGETQYFGPGTRLLVL.

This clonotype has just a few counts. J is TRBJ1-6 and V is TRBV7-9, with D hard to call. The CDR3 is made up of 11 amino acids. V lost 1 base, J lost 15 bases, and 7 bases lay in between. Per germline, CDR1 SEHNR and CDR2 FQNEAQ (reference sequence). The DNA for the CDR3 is TGTGCCAGCAGCTTAGGCTTAGGCCTCCACTTT. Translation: CASSLGLGLHF.

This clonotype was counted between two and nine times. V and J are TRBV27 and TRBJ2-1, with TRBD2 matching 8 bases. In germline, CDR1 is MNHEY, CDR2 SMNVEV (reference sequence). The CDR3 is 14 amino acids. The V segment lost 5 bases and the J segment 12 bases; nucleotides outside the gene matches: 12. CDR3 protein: CASSDRLAPRGQFF. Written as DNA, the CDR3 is TGTGCCAGCAGTGACCGACTAGCGCCCCGAGGGCAGTTCTTC.

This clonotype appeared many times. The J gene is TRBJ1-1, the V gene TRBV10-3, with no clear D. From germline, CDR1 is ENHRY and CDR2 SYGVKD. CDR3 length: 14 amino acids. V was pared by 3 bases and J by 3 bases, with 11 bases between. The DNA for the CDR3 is TGTGCCATCAGTGATACGCCCCCGGACACTGAAGCTTTCTTT. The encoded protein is CAISDTPPDTEAFF.

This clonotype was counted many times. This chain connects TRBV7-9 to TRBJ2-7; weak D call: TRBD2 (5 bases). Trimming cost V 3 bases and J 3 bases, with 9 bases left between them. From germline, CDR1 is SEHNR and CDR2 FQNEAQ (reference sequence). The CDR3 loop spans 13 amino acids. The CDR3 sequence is CASSFGGLYEQYF. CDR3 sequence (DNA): TGTGCCAGCAGCTTCGGAGGTCTCTACGAGCAGTACTTC. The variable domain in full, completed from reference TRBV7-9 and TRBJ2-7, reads DTGVSQNPRHKITKRGQNVTFRCDPISEHNRLYWYRQTLGQGPEFLTYFQNEAQLEKSRLLSDRFSAERPKGSFSTLEIQRTEQGDSAMYLCASSFGGLYEQYFGPGTRLTVT.

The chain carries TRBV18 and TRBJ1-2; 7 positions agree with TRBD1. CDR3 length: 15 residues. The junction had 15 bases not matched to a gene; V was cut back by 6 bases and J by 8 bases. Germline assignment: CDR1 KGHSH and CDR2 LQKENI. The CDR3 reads CASSSETEGASGYTF. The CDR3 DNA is TGTGCCAGCTCGTCAGAAACAGAGGGGGCCTCGGGCTACACCTTC.

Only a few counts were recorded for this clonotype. The CDR3 coding sequence is TGTGCCAGCAGTTTATTTCAGGGGACAACTAATGAAAAACTGTTTTTT. It codes for CASSLFQGTTNEKLFF. V is TRBV28 and J is TRBJ1-4, with D possibly matching TRBD1 (6 bases). The CDR3 is made up of 16 amino acids. Looked up from germline, CDR1 is MDHEN and CDR2 is SYDVKM. Trimming pared 1 base from V and 0 bases from J, leaving 9 bases between.

The CDR3 DNA sequence: TGCGCCAGCAGCCGGTCCGGCGGCAGCTCGAACACTGAAGCTTTCTTT. This sequence encodes CASSRSGGSSNTEAFF. The rearrangement joins TRBV4-3 to TRBJ1-1; D is ambiguous. The CDR3 consists of 16 residues. Between the trimmed V and J ends, which lost 4 bases and 1 base, there was a span of 16 bases. Looked up from germline, CDR1 is LGHNA and CDR2 is YSLEER.